The 10 T cell receptor beta chains below all came from one sample that was sequenced in a study of beta chain features in type 1 diabetes (dated 2018 in TCRdb). Libraries were made using the immunoSEQ multiplex PCR assay. The entire isolated RNA was reverse transcribed using the High Capacity cDNA Reverse Transcription Kit, and thus expressed TCRB transcripts were sequenced. TCRdb obtained this table from immuneACCESS and retained in-frame rearrangements with V and J assigned. These tables miss some clones; where compared with another copy, unresolved V genes account for less than half of the shortfall, and the remainder is unexplained. The sample yields 200,000 to 250,000 clones; roughly a tenth were counted once. The ten top clones hold approximately 1.3% of the sample. The sequencing sample was made of central memory CD4+ T cells from blood. The source of these receptors is a young man in good health.

The chain combines TRBV28 with TRBJ2-5; D is unresolved. Germline V lookup: CDR1 MDHEN, CDR2 SYDVKM. V was cut by 6 bases and J by 1 base, with 15 bases left in between. This CDR3 spans 15 amino acids. CDR3 protein: CASSLGSSIQETQYF. The CDR3, as DNA: TGTGCCAGCAGCCTGGGTTCTTCGATCCAAGAGACCCAGTACTTC.

The chain employs TRBV7-3 and TRBJ2-5; 9 nucleotides align to TRBD2. The CDR3 is 16 amino acids. Germline V gives CDR1 SGHTA, CDR2 FQGTGA. The J segment lost 5 bases and the V segment lost 5 bases, leaving 12 bases of the junction unmatched. CDR3 sequence: CASSLETSGGRETQYF. CDR3 sequence (DNA): TGTGCCAGCAGCCTCGAGACTAGCGGAGGGAGGGAGACCCAGTACTTC.

The genes are TRBV30 and TRBJ2-1, with D possibly matching TRBD2 (6 bases). The CDR3 consists of 15 residues. V dropped 0 bases and J dropped 2 bases, with 11 bases sitting between them. Germline assignment: CDR1 GTSNPN and CDR2 SVGIG (reference sequence). CDR3 DNA: TGTGCCTGGAGTGTGCGGGACTCCACCTACAATGAGCAGTTCTTC. This sequence encodes CAWSVRDSTYNEQFF.

This clone was counted between two and nine times. The chain uses TRBV11-2 and TRBJ2-7; 7 bases are a match to TRBD2. With 1 base clipped from V and 1 base from J, the junction kept 10 bases outside the gene matches. Germline V gene data show CDR1 as SGHAT and CDR2 as FQNNGV. The length of the CDR3 is 17 residues. The chain's CDR3 is CASSLVFRAGVSYEQYF. The CDR3 DNA is TGTGCCAGCAGCTTAGTGTTTCGGGCGGGAGTGTCCTACGAGCAGTACTTC.

The V and J genes are TRBV11-2 and TRBJ2-7; TRBD1 or TRBD2 may be the D gene (5 bases each). The CDR3 length is 14 residues. Looked up from germline, CDR1 is SGHAT and CDR2 is FQNNGV. V was pared by 5 bases and J by 9 bases, with 20 bases between. CDR3 DNA sequence: TGTGCCAGCAGCCCGCCCGGGATAGGGGATGGGCAGTACTTC. It codes for CASSPPGIGDGQYF.

The rearrangement uses TRBV5-1 and TRBJ1-6, with D possibly TRBD1 on 6 matching bases. The CDR3 runs 15 residues. Germline lookup yields CDR1 SGHRS and CDR2 YFSETQ. Trimming left V 4 bases short and J 11 bases short, with 19 bases between. CDR3 in DNA: TGCGCCAGCAGCACATCCGGGACAATTGGCACACCCCTCCACTTT. It codes for CASSTSGTIGTPLHF.

V is TRBV15 and J is TRBJ2-3; a possible D gene is TRBD1 (7 bases). The V end was cut by 3 bases, the J end by 3 bases, with 16 bases between. The germline V gene has CDR1 LNHNV and CDR2 YYDKDF (reference sequence). CDR3 length: 16 amino acids. CDR3 in DNA: TGTGCCACCAGCAGGGGGGGACAGCTAACGACAGATACGCAGTATTTT. This sequence encodes CATSRGGQLTTDTQYF.

J is TRBJ2-2 and V is TRBV7-9; D gene uncertain. Trimming cost V 2 bases and J 0 bases, with 10 bases left between them. In germline, CDR1 is SEHNR, CDR2 FQNEAQ (reference sequence). The CDR3 has 16 amino acids. This CDR3 reads CASSLRWGTNTGELFF. The CDR3 DNA sequence: TGTGCCAGCAGCTTACGGTGGGGAACGAACACCGGGGAGCTGTTTTTT.

In its sample, this clone was seen many times. The chain uses TRBV21-1 and TRBJ2-4; TRBD2 reflects the table's D call only, with no check against the DNA. TRBV21-1 is classified as a pseudogene. The CDR3 is 15 amino acids. DNA of the CDR3: TGTGCCAGCAGCAAACGGGACTCCGTCGTGCACATTCAGTACTTC. This translates into CASSKRDSVVHIQYF.

The chain recombines TRBV5-6 with TRBJ2-1; TRBD2 matches 12 bases. Germline V gene sequence: CDR1 SGHDT, CDR2 YYEEEE. This CDR3 has 18 residues. Trimming removed 2 bases from V and 0 bases from J; junction bases left unmatched: 6. CDR3 sequence reads: CASSLGLAGKSSYNEQFF. As DNA, the CDR3 is TGTGCCAGCAGCTTAGGACTAGCGGGGAAAAGCTCCTACAATGAGCAGTTCTTC.